A single sample is the source of the 15 T cell receptor beta chains below, sequenced in a study of regulatory T cells in long-lasting Graves disease. Time point denoted: newly diagnosed GD, antithyroid drugs for less than 3 months. TCR sequences were obtained from RNA taken from PBMCs. In building TCR beta libraries, iRepertoire HTBI primers were used together with Arm-PCR of CDR3 regions. TCRdb recomputed calls from the multiplex PCR reads with MiXCR, one row per CDR3 protein. The table includes 200,000 to 250,000 distinct CDR3 sequences, about 19% detected once. The sample was also reused in another study, on T cells in Graves' hyperthyroidism and ophthalmopathy.

The source material was peripheral blood mononuclear cells (PBMCs), sampled at new diagnosis, from a patient treated with antithyroid drugs. These receptors were collected from a woman aged 25 to 45 with Graves disease.

This clonotype was counted ten times or more. This chain uses TRBV5-1 with TRBJ1-5; 9 nucleotides agree with TRBD1. Trimming at V came to 6 bases and at J to 5 bases, leaving 9 bases not matched to a gene. Germline CDR1 SGHRS, CDR2 YFSETQ. The CDR3 is made up of 15 amino acids. The CDR3 sequence is CASTGDRAGDQPQHF. In DNA form, the CDR3 reads TGCGCCAGCACCGGGGACAGGGCAGGGGATCAGCCCCAGCATTTT.

Of note for this clonotype: A far larger clone is one base from this, pointing to a likely read error. The chain employs TRBV27 and TRBJ2-1, with TRBD2 as a possible D gene (5 bases). V dropped 5 bases and J dropped 6 bases, with 23 bases sitting between them. This CDR3 region has 17 residues. Germline V gene lookup returns CDR1 MNHEY and CDR2 SMNVEV (reference sequence). The CDR3 reads CASSDFSRTEVSNEQFF. The CDR3 coding sequence is TGTGCCAGCAGTGATTTTTCAAGGACTGAGGTTAGCAATGAGCAGTTCTTC.

The sample holds many counts of this clonotype. This sequence joins TRBV5-6 and TRBJ1-1; tentative D call: TRBD1 (6 bases). Germline V lookup: CDR1 SGHDT, CDR2 YYEEEE. The CDR3 consists of 14 residues. The V end lost 4 bases, the J end lost 1 base, and 11 bases lay between the germline ends. DNA for the CDR3: TGTGCCAGCAGCAGAACGGACAGGAACACTGAAGCTTTCTTT. Amino acid sequence: CASSRTDRNTEAFF.

This clonotype was recorded at least ten times. The genes are TRBV19 and TRBJ1-4, with D unclear. Trimming shortened V by 4 bases and J by 0 bases, and 12 bases separated the two germline ends. Germline assignment: CDR1 LNHDA and CDR2 SQIVND (reference sequence). The CDR3 sequence is 16 residues long. The CDR3 loop reads CASSTRPLATNEKLFF. CDR3 sequence (DNA): TGTGCCAGTAGTACCCGCCCCCTTGCAACTAATGAAAAACTGTTTTTT.

The chain carries TRBV12-3 or TRBV12-4 and TRBJ1-5, with 9 bases matching TRBD1. Unmatched junction bases numbered 6, after V lost 4 bases and J lost 5 bases. This CDR3 spans 15 amino acids. DNA of the CDR3: TGTGCCAGCAGTTCGGGACAGGGAGGCCATCAGCCCCAGCATTTT. Its translation is CASSSGQGGHQPQHF.

This clonotype was counted at least ten times. This chain joins TRBV2 and TRBJ1-2; tentative D call: TRBD1 (6 bases). The CDR3 extends over 14 amino acids. V was trimmed by 2 bases and J by 7 bases, leaving 14 bases between them. Germline CDR1 reads SNHLY; CDR2 reads FYNNEI. This chain's CDR3 is CASSERTVLGGYTF. In DNA, the CDR3 is TGTGCCAGCAGTGAACGGACAGTTTTAGGTGGCTACACCTTC. The full variable domain, with the rest looked up from reference TRBV2 and TRBJ1-2, is EPEVTQTPSHQVTQMGQEVILRCVPISNHLYFYWYRQILGQKVEFLVSFYNNEISEKSEIFDDQFSVERPDGSNFTLKIRSTKLEDSAMYFCASSERTVLGGYTFGSGTRLTVV.

This clonotype was counted ten times or more. The rearrangement links TRBV10-1 to TRBJ2-5; 8 bases line up with TRBD2. This CDR3 contains 15 residues. The germline V gene encodes CDR1 WNHNN and CDR2 SYGVQD (reference sequence). V shed 2 bases, J shed 1 base, and the junction held 3 bases outside the gene matches. The CDR3 coding sequence is TGCGCCAGCAGTGAGGGCGGGAGGCCCCAAGAGACCCAGTACTTC. Protein sequence: CASSEGGRPQETQYF.

This clonotype has at least ten counts. The CDR3 DNA reads TGCAGTGCTCCCCCGGGTAAACCCCGTGGAGAGACCCAGTACTTC. This sequence encodes CSAPPGKPRGETQYF. V and J are TRBV20-1 and TRBJ2-5; D gene ambiguous. Trimming removed 5 bases at V and 4 bases at J, with 20 bases between. The CDR3 is 15 residues long. CDR1 DFQATT and CDR2 SNEGSKA come from the germline V gene (reference sequence).

This clonotype was observed at least ten times. The V call is TRBV30, the J call TRBJ2-7, with 8 bases that match TRBD2. CDR3 length: 15 residues. V lost 2 bases to trimming and J lost 3 bases; unmatched junction nucleotides: 9. Per the germline V gene, CDR1 is GTSNPN and CDR2 is SVGIG (reference sequence). The CDR3 loop is CAWSPDSGVYYEQYF. Written as DNA, the CDR3 is TGTGCCTGGAGTCCCGATAGCGGGGTTTACTACGAGCAGTACTTC.

This clonotype occurred many times. The chain links TRBV7-8 to TRBJ2-7; 10 nucleotides line up with TRBD2. The ends lost 6 bases at V and 2 bases at J; junction bases unmatched: 4. This CDR3 has 14 amino acids. Germline V gene data show CDR1 as SGHVS and CDR2 as FQNEAQ. CDR3 sequence (DNA): TGTGCCAGCAGTCCAGCGGGAGGGCCCTACGAGCAGTACTTC. This gives the protein CASSPAGGPYEQYF.

This clonotype occurred many times. The rearrangement uses TRBV18 and TRBJ1-1; D is unclear. This CDR3 region has 16 residues. CDR1 is KGHSH and CDR2 is LQKENI in the germline V gene. V was cut by 2 bases and J by 1 base, with 14 bases left in between. CDR3 protein: CASSPYGIGGNTEAFF. As DNA, the CDR3 is TGTGCCAGCTCACCATATGGCATCGGAGGGAACACTGAAGCTTTCTTT. The entire variable domain, with the rest obtained from reference TRBV18 and TRBJ1-1, is as follows: NAGVMQNPRHLVRRRGQEARLRCSPMKGHSHVYWYRQLPEEGLKFMVYLQKENIIDESGMPKERFSAEFPKEGPSILRIQQVVRGDSAAYFCASSPYGIGGNTEAFFGQGTRLTVV.

V gene TRBV28 combines with J gene TRBJ1-6, with 7 positions matching TRBD1. The germline CDR1 and CDR2 sequences are MDHEN and SYDVKM. This CDR3 contains 13 residues. J lost 8 bases, V lost 6 bases, and 4 bases had no gene match. CDR3 sequence reads: CASRRQGYSPLHF. CDR3 in DNA: TGTGCCAGCAGGAGACAGGGATATTCACCCCTCCACTTT.

In its sample, this clonotype was seen many times. The chain employs TRBV20-1 and TRBJ2-1; the match to TRBD2 covers 8 bases. From germline, CDR1 is DFQATT and CDR2 SNEGSKA (reference sequence). This CDR3 is 17 amino acids long. The V and J ends lost 5 bases and 7 bases, in that order; junction bases with no gene match: 19. Here the CDR3 reads CSAPLWFGGRLGNEQFF. CDR3 nucleotides: TGCAGTGCTCCTCTTTGGTTCGGCGGGAGGTTAGGTAATGAGCAGTTCTTC.

At least ten counts were recorded for this clonotype. This chain uses TRBV20-1 with TRBJ1-2, with TRBD1 identical over 12 bases. V lost 6 bases to trimming and J lost 4 bases; unmatched junction nucleotides: 9. The CDR3 is 15 amino acids. Looked up from germline, CDR1 is DFQATT and CDR2 is SNEGSKA (reference sequence). The CDR3 DNA follows: TGCAGTGCAACGGGACAGGGGGCGCTTCTCTATGGCTACACCTTC. Translation: CSATGQGALLYGYTF.

This clonotype was counted ten times or more. This sequence joins TRBV7-3 and TRBJ2-4; TRBD2 matches 7 bases. V lost 1 base and J lost 8; bases outside the gene matches: 8. Germline lookup yields CDR1 SGHTA and CDR2 FQGTGA. This CDR3 spans 15 amino acids. CDR3 sequence: CASSLMGGGPDIQYF. CDR3 nucleotide sequence: TGTGCCAGCAGCTTAATGGGGGGAGGGCCTGACATTCAGTACTTC.